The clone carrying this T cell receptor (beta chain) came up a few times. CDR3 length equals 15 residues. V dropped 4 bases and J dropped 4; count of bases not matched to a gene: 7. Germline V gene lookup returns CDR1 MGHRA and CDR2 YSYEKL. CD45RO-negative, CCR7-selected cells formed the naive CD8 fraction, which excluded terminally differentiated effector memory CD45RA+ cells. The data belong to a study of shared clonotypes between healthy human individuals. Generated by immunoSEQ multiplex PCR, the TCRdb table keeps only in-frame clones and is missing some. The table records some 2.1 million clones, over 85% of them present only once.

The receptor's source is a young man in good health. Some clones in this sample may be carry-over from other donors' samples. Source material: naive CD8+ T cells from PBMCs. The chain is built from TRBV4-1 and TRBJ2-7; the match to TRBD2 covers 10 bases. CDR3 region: CASSLGLAELYEQYF. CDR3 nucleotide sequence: TGCGCCAGCAGCCTCGGACTAGCGGAGCTTTACGAGCAGTACTTC.